This is a list of T cell receptor beta chains from one sample in a study of T cell clonotyping in hematopoietic cell transplantation. Profiled with immunoSEQ multiplex PCR; TCRdb holds only in-frame clones, not every one. The table has approximately 22,000 clones, around 90% seen once; the top ten hold about 3.7%. Sequenced material: peripheral blood mononuclear cells, taken before stem cell transplant. These receptors all come from a young man with biphenotypic leukemia. Some clones in this sample may be carry-over from other donors' samples. Both conserved end residues are part of each CDR3. The D gene is left open where the match is weak. Clone size is stated in some rows and not others, as once, few, many or a class when expanded.

v_call	clone_size	j_call	cdr3_length	d_call	cdr3_nt	cdr3_aa
TRBV7-3	.	TRBJ2-3	15	.	TGTGCCAGCAGCTCCCTCGGGACCAGCACAGATACGCAGTATTTT	CASSSLGTSTDTQYF
TRBV5-1	.	TRBJ1-3	14	.	TGCGCCAGCAGCTCGGACCAGGGTGGAAACACCATATATTTT	CASSSDQGGNTIYF
TRBV19	.	TRBJ2-3	15	.	TGTGCCAGTGCCGCCAGTATGGAAGGGGCAGATACGCAGTATTTT	CASAASMEGADTQYF
TRBV5-4	once	TRBJ2-7	13	.	TGTGCCAGCAGCACGGACACCAGCTACGAGCAGTACTTC	CASSTDTSYEQYF
TRBV5-4	.	TRBJ1-2	17	TRBD1	TGTGCCAGCAGCTTGGTGGGATCGACAGGGTTGTCGCATGGCTACACCTTC	CASSLVGSTGLSHGYTF
TRBV6-1	.	TRBJ2-7	15	TRBD1	TGTGCCAGCAGTGGTAGACAGGGCCCCTTGCAAAAGCAGTACTTC	CASSGRQGPLQKQYF
TRBV2	.	TRBJ2-7	19	.	TGTGCCAGCAGTGAAAGGGGGGGATGGACTGGGGGACCAGCCTACGAGCAGTACTTC	CASSERGGWTGGPAYEQYF
TRBV19	.	TRBJ2-1	11	.	TGTGCCAGTAGTTGGGGGAATGAGCAGTTCTTC	CASSWGNEQFF
TRBV11-3	.	TRBJ1-1	16	TRBD1	TGTGCCAGCAGCTTAGATCTAGGGCAGGGGGCGACTGAAGCTTTCTTT	CASSLDLGQGATEAFF
TRBV7-9	.	TRBJ2-7	13	.	TGTGCCAGCAGCTTAGATACGGGGACAGAGCAGTACTTC	CASSLDTGTEQYF
TRBV27	.	TRBJ1-2	15	.	TGTGCCAGCAGTTTAAGGCAGGGACGGGGCTATGGCTACACCTTC	CASSLRQGRGYGYTF
TRBV6-5	.	TRBJ2-7	13	.	TGTGCCAGCAGTTATAAAGACTCCTACGAGCAGTACTTC	CASSYKDSYEQYF
TRBV19	.	TRBJ1-1	13	.	TGTGCCAGTAGTATCTCGAAGAACACTGAAGCTTTCTTT	CASSISKNTEAFF
TRBV19	.	TRBJ2-1	14	TRBD2	TGTGCCGTAACGTCTAGCGGGTTGAACAATGAGCAGTTCTTC	CAVTSSGLNNEQFF
TRBV4-1	.	TRBJ2-3	16	TRBD2	TGCGCCAGCAGCCAAGACCCTAGCGGGGGGGCAGATACGCAGTATTTT	CASSQDPSGGADTQYF
TRBV7-8	.	TRBJ2-6	15	.	TGTGCCAGCAGCTTTGGAGTTTCTGGGGCCAACGTCCTGACTTTC	CASSFGVSGANVLTF